The 31 T cell receptor beta chains reported below all come from one sample, sequenced in a study of blood T cell repertoires in COVID-19. Sequencing used immunoSEQ multiplex PCR; TCRdb keeps in-frame clones, though not all of them. The sample shows 120,000 to 150,000 clones, 85% of them seen only once. The sample taken for sequencing was PBMCs or T cells enriched from blood (not recorded which). These TCRs come from a woman aged 40 to 55 who had recovered from COVID-19.

The CDR3 DNA reads as TGCAGCGTAGAATCGGGGACAGGGGGTTACGAGCAGTACTTC. As protein: CSVESGTGGYEQYF. The chain employs TRBV29-1 and TRBJ2-7; 11 nucleotides match TRBD1. Germline V gene lookup returns CDR1 SQVTM and CDR2 ANQGSEA. There are 14 residues in the CDR3. The trim removed 6 bases at V and 4 bases at J, leaving 8 bases unmatched.

CDR3 nucleotides: TGTGCCAGCATCCTCGCCGGGAATAGCAATCAGCCCCAGCATTTT. It yields the protein CASILAGNSNQPQHF. The chain links TRBV6-5 to TRBJ1-5; no definite D call. The CDR3 length is 15 residues. V was clipped by 7 bases and J by 0 bases, with 13 bases between them. Germline V CDR1 and CDR2: MNHEY, SVGAGI.

In this sample, this clone turned up once. The chain couples TRBV27 to TRBJ1-1; D gene ambiguous. Trimming stripped 3 bases from V and 1 base from J, with 6 bases between. Germline V lookup: CDR1 MNHEY, CDR2 SMNVEV (reference sequence). The CDR3 extends over 13 amino acids. CDR3 amino acids: CASSLGRNTEAFF. The DNA for the CDR3 is TGTGCCAGCAGTTTGGGCAGGAACACTGAAGCTTTCTTT.

This rearrangement joins TRBV15 to TRBJ2-7; D is unclear. Trimming left V 1 base short and J 2 bases short, with 12 bases between. This CDR3 has 15 residues. Germline-derived CDR1 and CDR2 are LNHNV and YYDKDF (reference sequence). The CDR3 sequence: CATSRGATNTYEQYF. In nucleotides, the CDR3 is TGTGCCACCAGCAGAGGGGCAACAAATACCTACGAGCAGTACTTC.

The chain employs TRBV2 and TRBJ1-1, with D hard to call. Germline CDR1 SNHLY, CDR2 FYNNEI. This CDR3 has 14 residues. The V end was cut by 4 bases, the J end by 4 bases, with 13 bases between. CDR3 bases: TGTGCCAGCAGTGTAGGAGGTCTGGGCACTGAAGCTTTCTTT. Translated: CASSVGGLGTEAFF.

This chain joins TRBV5-6 and TRBJ2-7; a weak D match, TRBD2 (6 bases). Per the germline V gene, CDR1 is SGHDT and CDR2 is YYEEEE. The V end lost 5 bases, the J end lost 0 bases, and 15 bases lay between the germline ends. This CDR3 spans 15 amino acids. The CDR3 coding sequence is TGTGCCAGCAGTCCGGGACTGAGGAGCTCCTACGAGCAGTACTTC. Protein product: CASSPGLRSSYEQYF.

This rearrangement joins TRBV12-5 to TRBJ1-1; the D is unclear. This CDR3 has 12 amino acids. The germline CDR1 and CDR2 sequences are LGHNT and FRNRAP. Between the trimmed V and J ends, which lost 6 bases and 1 base, there was a span of 6 bases. CDR3: CASGRENTEAFF. The CDR3 DNA reads TGTGCTAGTGGAAGAGAGAACACTGAAGCTTTCTTT.

The chain employs TRBV5-1 and TRBJ1-4, with unresolved D. Germline lookup yields CDR1 SGHRS and CDR2 YFSETQ. Trimming cost V 5 bases and J 7 bases, with 12 bases left between them. The CDR3 totals 13 residues. CDR3 coding DNA: TGCGCCAGCAGGGCCCCGCCGGGTGAAAAACTGTTTTTT. This gives the protein CASRAPPGEKLFF.

The chain has TRBV5-4 and TRBJ1-2, with 11 bases that match TRBD1. The V and J ends lost 4 bases and 1 base, in that order; junction bases with no gene match: 6. Germline V gene lookup returns CDR1 SGHNT and CDR2 YYREEE (reference sequence). The CDR3 runs 16 residues. The CDR3 sequence is CASSPVGTGGNYGYTF. As DNA, the CDR3 is TGTGCCAGCAGCCCAGTAGGGACAGGGGGTAACTATGGCTACACCTTC.

This chain links TRBV12-3 or TRBV12-4 with TRBJ1-2; the D is unclear. The ends were cut back, 6 bases at V and 0 bases at J, with 8 bases in the middle. This CDR3 spans 13 amino acids. CDR3 amino acids: CASSSTSNYGYTF. The CDR3 nucleotides are TGTGCCAGCAGCTCTACCTCTAACTATGGCTACACCTTC.

V usage is TRBV27 and J usage is TRBJ1-2; 7 bases are a match to TRBD1. Germline V gives CDR1 MNHEY, CDR2 SMNVEV (reference sequence). Trimming took 5 bases from V and 7 from J; bases not matched to a gene: 10. The CDR3 loop spans 14 amino acids. The CDR3 reads CASSASDRVGGYTF. CDR3 DNA sequence: TGTGCCAGCAGTGCAAGTGACAGGGTGGGTGGCTACACCTTC.

The chain couples TRBV5-8 to TRBJ2-7; 9 bases agree with TRBD2. This CDR3 has 15 residues. The V segment lost 0 bases and the J segment 2 bases; nucleotides outside the gene matches: 3. Germline lookup yields CDR1 SGHTS and CDR2 YDEGEE. The CDR3 sequence is CASSLVAGEPYEQYF. Here the CDR3 DNA reads TGTGCCAGCAGCTTGGTAGCGGGAGAACCCTACGAGCAGTACTTC.

This clone has more than one count but fewer than ten. The chain employs TRBV6-5 and TRBJ2-7, with TRBD2 identical over 9 bases. With V trimmed by 5 bases and J by 1 base, 6 bases remained unmatched. The CDR3 is 15 residues long. The germline CDR1 and CDR2 sequences are MNHEY and SVGAGI. This chain's CDR3 is CASSQTSGKSYEQYF. The CDR3, as DNA: TGTGCCAGCAGTCAGACTAGCGGAAAATCCTACGAGCAGTACTTC.

The J gene is TRBJ2-7, the V gene TRBV10-1, with a tentative D call TRBD2 (6 bases). CDR3 length equals 13 residues. The ends were cut back, 6 bases at V and 1 base at J, with 10 bases in the middle. The germline CDR1 and CDR2 sequences are WNHNN and SYGVQD (reference sequence). CDR3 loop: CASRSGESYEQYF. CDR3 nucleotides: TGCGCCAGCAGGTCGGGGGAGTCCTACGAGCAGTACTTC.

The count of this clone is one. V and J are TRBV6-5 and TRBJ2-7; possibly TRBD1 for D (5 bases). Germline assignment: CDR1 MNHEY and CDR2 SVGAGI. This CDR3 is 11 amino acids long. The CDR3 protein is CATTQGAYQYF. The CDR3 DNA follows: TGTGCAACGACCCAAGGGGCCTACCAGTACTTC.

This chain links TRBV29-1 with TRBJ1-5; 10 nucleotides match TRBD1. Germline V lookup: CDR1 SQVTM, CDR2 ANQGSEA. This CDR3 spans 13 amino acids. V lost 5 bases and J lost 6; bases outside the gene matches: 4. The CDR3 sequence is CSVRDRGGQPQHF. The CDR3 DNA follows: TGCAGCGTTAGGGACAGGGGCGGTCAGCCCCAGCATTTT.

The sample holds a few counts of this clone. This chain joins TRBV24-1 and TRBJ2-5; possibly TRBD1 for D (7 bases). Trimming took off 6 bases at V and 4 bases at J, with 11 bases between the two ends. The CDR3 is 13 amino acids. Per germline, CDR1 KGHDR and CDR2 SFDVKD. CDR3 protein: CATSRGRGETQYF. The CDR3 DNA reads TGTGCCACCAGTAGGGGGCGGGGAGAGACCCAGTACTTC.

The J gene is TRBJ2-7, the V gene TRBV19; 12 positions agree with TRBD2. J lost 5 bases, V lost 4 bases, and 3 bases had no gene match. Germline V CDR1 and CDR2: LNHDA, SQIVND (reference sequence). The CDR3 sequence is 14 residues long. The CDR3 DNA follows: TGTGCCAGTAGTAGGGGACTAGCGGGTAACGAGCAGTACTTC. Its protein product is CASSRGLAGNEQYF. Drawing the rest from reference TRBV19 and TRBJ2-7, the complete variable domain is DGGITQSPKYLFRKEGQNVTLSCEQNLNHDAMYWYRQDPGQGLRLIYYSQIVNDFQKGDIAEGYSVSREKKESFPLTVTSAQKNPTAFYLCASSRGLAGNEQYFGPGTRLTVT.

This rearrangement joins TRBV6-5 to TRBJ2-7, with TRBD2 identical over 11 bases. This CDR3 spans 15 amino acids. The V segment lost 1 base and the J segment 5 bases; nucleotides outside the gene matches: 4. CDR1 MNHEY and CDR2 SVGAGI come from the germline V gene. The CDR3 reads CASSYLAGGPHEQYF. CDR3 coding DNA: TGTGCCAGCAGTTACTTAGCGGGAGGGCCCCACGAGCAGTACTTC.

This rearrangement joins TRBV15 to TRBJ2-7; D might be TRBD1 (6 bases). V lost 4 bases and J lost 0, with 7 bases in between. Germline V CDR1 and CDR2: LNHNV, YYDKDF (reference sequence). This CDR3 has 13 amino acids. The chain's CDR3 is CATSKGHSYEQYF. The CDR3 DNA reads TGTGCCACCAGCAAGGGACACTCCTACGAGCAGTACTTC.

CDR3 sequence (DNA): TGTGCCAGCAGACCTGACAGGGACAATCAGCCCCAGCATTTT. As protein: CASRPDRDNQPQHF. V usage is TRBV6-5 and J usage is TRBJ1-5, with TRBD1 matching over 7 bases. Looked up from germline, CDR1 is MNHEY and CDR2 is SVGAGI. The CDR3 runs to 14 residues. V was clipped by 6 bases and J by 3 bases; unmatched bases: 5.

V usage is TRBV19 and J usage is TRBJ2-1; TRBD1 matches 9 bases. Germline V CDR1 and CDR2: LNHDA, SQIVND (reference sequence). V shed 4 bases, J shed 5 bases, and the junction held 3 bases outside the gene matches. This CDR3 has 14 residues. Here the CDR3 DNA reads TGTGCCAGTAGTAGGGGACAGGGAGACAATGAGCAGTTCTTC. This sequence encodes CASSRGQGDNEQFF.

The chain combines TRBV19 with TRBJ2-2; no clear D gene. CDR3 length: 14 amino acids. Germline V gene sequence: CDR1 LNHDA, CDR2 SQIVND (reference sequence). The V end lost 6 bases, the J end lost 8 bases, and 16 bases lay between the germline ends. The CDR3 DNA reads as TGTGCCAGTAGGAGGCTTCCGGAGACGGGGGAGCTGTTTTTT. Encoded protein: CASRRLPETGELFF.

V usage is TRBV10-3 and J usage is TRBJ2-5; the match to TRBD2 covers 9 bases. Germline CDR1 ENHRY, CDR2 SYGVKD. The junction had 5 bases not matched to a gene; V was cut back by 2 bases and J by 1 base. The CDR3 extends over 16 amino acids. The CDR3 DNA reads TGTGCCATCAGTGAGAAGCTAGCGGGGCTCCAAGAGACCCAGTACTTC. It translates to CAISEKLAGLQETQYF.

The chain has TRBV9 and TRBJ1-3, with TRBD1 matching 10 bases. V lost 3 bases to trimming and J lost 3 bases; unmatched junction nucleotides: 9. The CDR3 extends over 17 amino acids. Germline V lookup: CDR1 SGDLS, CDR2 YYNGEE. The CDR3 sequence is CASSASRQGANGNTIYF. For the CDR3, the DNA is TGTGCCAGCAGCGCCTCGCGACAGGGGGCAAATGGAAACACCATATATTTT.

The CDR3 is CASSYTSGAPYEQYF. In nucleotides, the CDR3 is TGTGCCAGCAGTTATACTAGCGGGGCACCCTACGAGCAGTACTTC. V usage is TRBV27 and J usage is TRBJ2-7; 10 bases are a match to TRBD2. Looked up from germline, CDR1 is MNHEY and CDR2 is SMNVEV (reference sequence). Losses at the gene ends were 4 bases for V and 2 bases for J; bases not matched to a gene: 5. The CDR3 is made up of 15 amino acids.

A single count supports this clone. The chain recombines TRBV4-1 with TRBJ2-1, with 9 bases matching TRBD1. This CDR3 region has 16 residues. The J segment lost 5 bases and the V segment lost 4 bases, leaving 9 bases of the junction unmatched. Germline V gives CDR1 MGHRA, CDR2 YSYEKL. The CDR3 region has the DNA TGCGCCAGCAGCCTTGAGGGGACAGGGCGGCACAATGAGCAGTTCTTC. It encodes CASSLEGTGRHNEQFF.

This clone was seen a few times. The chain uses TRBV4-1 and TRBJ1-4; TRBD1 aligns across 11 bases. V gave up 1 base and J gave up 3 bases; unmatched junction bases: 4. This CDR3 has 17 residues. The germline gives CDR1 MGHRA, CDR2 YSYEKL. The chain's CDR3 is CASSQGTGGGPNEKLFF. DNA of the CDR3: TGCGCCAGCAGCCAAGGGACAGGGGGCGGACCTAATGAAAAACTGTTTTTT.

This clone occurred a few times. CDR3 in amino acids: CASSLDLSGSLNEQFF. CDR3 nucleotide sequence: TGCGCCAGCAGCTTGGACCTCAGCGGTAGTTTAAATGAGCAGTTCTTC. The chain uses TRBV5-1 and TRBJ2-1; a weak D match, TRBD2 (5 bases). V was pared by 0 bases and J by 7 bases, with 17 bases between. Germline CDR1 is SGHRS and CDR2 is YFSETQ. This CDR3 region has 16 residues.

The rearrangement uses TRBV4-1 and TRBJ1-5, with a tentative D call TRBD1 (6 bases). V lost 1 base, J lost 1 base, and 11 bases lay in between. The CDR3 consists of 16 residues. Germline lookup yields CDR1 MGHRA and CDR2 YSYEKL. CDR3: CASSQVGGHSNQPQHF. DNA for the CDR3: TGCGCCAGCAGCCAAGTGGGGGGGCACAGCAATCAGCCCCAGCATTTT.

This chain joins TRBV5-1 and TRBJ2-5, with D perhaps matching TRBD1 (6 bases). Deletions cut 4 bases from V and 3 bases from J, with 16 bases between. This CDR3 has 15 amino acids. Germline V lookup: CDR1 SGHRS, CDR2 YFSETQ. The CDR3 DNA reads as TGCGCCAGCAGCCAGGGGATTTTGGACGAAGAGACCCAGTACTTC. It encodes CASSQGILDEETQYF.